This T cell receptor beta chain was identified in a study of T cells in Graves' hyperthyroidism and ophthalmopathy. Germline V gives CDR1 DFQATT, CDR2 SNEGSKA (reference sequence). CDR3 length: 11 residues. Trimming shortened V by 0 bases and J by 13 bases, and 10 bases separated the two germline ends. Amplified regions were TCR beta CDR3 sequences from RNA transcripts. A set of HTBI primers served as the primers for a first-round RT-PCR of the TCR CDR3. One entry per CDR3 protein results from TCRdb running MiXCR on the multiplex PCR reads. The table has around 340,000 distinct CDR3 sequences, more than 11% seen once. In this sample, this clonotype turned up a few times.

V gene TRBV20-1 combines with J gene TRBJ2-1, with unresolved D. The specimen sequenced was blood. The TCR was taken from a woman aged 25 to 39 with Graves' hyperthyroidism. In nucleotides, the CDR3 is TGCAGTGCTAGAGATGTTCTAGGACAGTTCTTC. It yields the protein CSARDVLGQFF.